This record looks at one T cell receptor (beta chain) sequence and its context. This sample is part of a study of blood T cell repertoires in COVID-19. At the level of the study: Sites in the United States, Italy and Spain provided acute and convalescent COVID-19 samples. PBMCs, B-cell-depleted T cells, or T cells were the source of the cDNA or gDNA that made up the material.

In germline, CDR1 is DFQATT, CDR2 SNEGSKA (reference sequence). The length of the CDR3 is 10 residues. Trimming left V 3 bases short and J 7 bases short, with 4 bases between. In the authors' workflow: Amplification from reference gene primers served as the basis for estimated nucleated cell counts. Here immunoSEQ multiplex PCR was the method, and the copy in TCRdb shows in-frame clones only, minus some. V and J calls and clone size are those listed in that table; D and trimming were worked out from the DNA. The sample shows roughly 250,000 clones, around 80% of them seen only once. The sequenced sample was peripheral blood. The clonotype originates from a woman of 80 years or more with acute or convalescent COVID-19. The V call is TRBV20-1, the J call TRBJ2-1; D gene unclear. This chain's CDR3 is CSARANEQFF. CDR3 in DNA: TGCAGTGCTAGGGCTAATGAGCAGTTCTTC.